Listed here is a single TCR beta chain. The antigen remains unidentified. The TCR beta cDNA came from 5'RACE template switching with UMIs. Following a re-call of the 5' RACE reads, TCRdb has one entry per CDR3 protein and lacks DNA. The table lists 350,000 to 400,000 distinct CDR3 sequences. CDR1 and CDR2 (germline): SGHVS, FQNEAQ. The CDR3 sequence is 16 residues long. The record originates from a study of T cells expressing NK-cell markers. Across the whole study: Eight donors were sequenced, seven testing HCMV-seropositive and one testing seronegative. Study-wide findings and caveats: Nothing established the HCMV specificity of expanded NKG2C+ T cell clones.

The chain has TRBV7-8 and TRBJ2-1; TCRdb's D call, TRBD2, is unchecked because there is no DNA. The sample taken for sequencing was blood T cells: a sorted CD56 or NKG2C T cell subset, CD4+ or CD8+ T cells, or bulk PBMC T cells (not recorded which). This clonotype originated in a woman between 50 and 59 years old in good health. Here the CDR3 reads CAAGGLAGALYNEQFF.